The 4 T cell receptor beta chains below come from one sample, sequenced in a study of technical replicates of blood from several donors. The repertoire was sequenced with immunoSEQ multiplex PCR; TCRdb's copy has only in-frame clones and lacks some. Of around 83,000 clones in the sample, 90% to 95% were seen once. Source material: T cells isolated from PBMCs. These receptors came from a human donor in good health.

The J gene is TRBJ1-2, the V gene TRBV30; 11 bases are shared with TRBD1. V trimming: 3 bases; J trimming: 4 bases; junction bases outside the gene matches: 16. The CDR3 loop spans 18 amino acids. Germline lookup yields CDR1 GTSNPN and CDR2 SVGIG (reference sequence). The CDR3 DNA follows: TGTGCCTGGAGCCCTCTTACCCCGGGACAGGGGGGGGGCTATGGCTACACCTTC. Its protein is CAWSPLTPGQGGGYGYTF.

The chain links TRBV28 to TRBJ2-5; D may be TRBD1 (6 bases). Per the germline V gene, CDR1 is MDHEN and CDR2 is SYDVKM. The CDR3 covers 15 residues. Trimming left V 2 bases short and J 5 bases short, with 15 bases between. This CDR3 reads CASSLVAPTGETQYF. CDR3 in DNA: TGTGCCAGCAGTTTAGTAGCGCCAACAGGGGAGACCCAGTACTTC.

The rearrangement joins TRBV9 to TRBJ1-1; no clear D gene. Deletions cut 4 bases from V and 1 base from J, with 8 bases between. CDR1 and CDR2 from the germline V gene are SGDLS and YYNGEE. There are 13 residues in the CDR3. The chain's CDR3 is CASSQRENTEAFF. The CDR3 region has the DNA TGTGCCAGCAGCCAACGGGAGAACACTGAAGCTTTCTTT.

This chain uses TRBV15 with TRBJ2-5; D may be TRBD2 (6 bases). Germline CDR1 reads LNHNV; CDR2 reads YYDKDF (reference sequence). This CDR3 is 17 amino acids long. V was clipped by 5 bases and J by 4 bases, with 23 bases between them. The CDR3 loop reads CATSYPSSTGVRETQYF. The CDR3 bases are TGTGCCACCAGCTACCCCTCATCAACGGGAGTGAGAGAGACCCAGTACTTC.